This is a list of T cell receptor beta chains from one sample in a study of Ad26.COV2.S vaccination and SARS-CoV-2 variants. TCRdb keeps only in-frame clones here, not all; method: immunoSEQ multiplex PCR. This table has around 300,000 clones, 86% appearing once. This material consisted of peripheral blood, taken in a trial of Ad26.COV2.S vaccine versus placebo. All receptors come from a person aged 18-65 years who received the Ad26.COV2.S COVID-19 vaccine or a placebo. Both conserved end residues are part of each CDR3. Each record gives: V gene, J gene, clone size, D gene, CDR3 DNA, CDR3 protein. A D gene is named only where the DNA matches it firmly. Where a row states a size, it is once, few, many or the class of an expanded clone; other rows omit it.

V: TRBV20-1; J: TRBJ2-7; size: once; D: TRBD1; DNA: TGCAGTGCTAGTGGGACAGGGTTTTACGAGCAGTACTTC; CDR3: CSASGTGFYEQYF
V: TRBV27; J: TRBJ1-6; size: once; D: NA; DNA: TGTGCCAGCAGGGATGATAATTCACCCCTCCACTTT; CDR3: CASRDDNSPLHF
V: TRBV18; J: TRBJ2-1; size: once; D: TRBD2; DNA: TGTGCCAGCTCACCACCGGTAGCTAGCGGGGGGGCTGAGTTCTTC; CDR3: CASSPPVASGGAEFF
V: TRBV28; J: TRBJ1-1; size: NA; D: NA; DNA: TGTGCCAGTTGGGGGTCGACGAGGGCGGCCACTGAAGCTTTCTTT; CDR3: CASWGSTRAATEAFF
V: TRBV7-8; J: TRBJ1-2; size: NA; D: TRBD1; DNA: TGTGCCAGCAGCCCCGGACAGGGGGCTGTCTATGGCTACACCTTC; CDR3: CASSPGQGAVYGYTF
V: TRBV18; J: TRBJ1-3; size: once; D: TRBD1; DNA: TGTGCCAGCTCAGCTCCGGGACAGGGGGGTTTCTCTGGAAACACCATATATTTT; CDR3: CASSAPGQGGFSGNTIYF
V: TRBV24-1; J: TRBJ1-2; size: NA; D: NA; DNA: TGTGCCACCAGTGATGTACGGAACTATGGCTACACCTTC; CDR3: CATSDVRNYGYTF
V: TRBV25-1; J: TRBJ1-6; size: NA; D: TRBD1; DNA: TGTGCCAGCAGTAGGGACAGTCTCCCAAATTCACCCCTCCACTTT; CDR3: CASSRDSLPNSPLHF
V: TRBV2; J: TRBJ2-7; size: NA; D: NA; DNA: TGTGCCAGCAGTGAAGCGTCGGCGGGTAAAAACGAGCAGTACTTC; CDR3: CASSEASAGKNEQYF
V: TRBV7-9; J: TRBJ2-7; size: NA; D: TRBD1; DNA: TGTGCCAGCAGCTTGGAGGGACAGGGGAGCCACGAGCAGTACTTC; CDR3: CASSLEGQGSHEQYF
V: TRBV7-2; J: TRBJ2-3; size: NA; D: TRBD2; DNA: TGTGCCAGCAGTCGGGGGCGCAGCGGGAGAGCAGATACGCAGTATTTT; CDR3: CASSRGRSGRADTQYF
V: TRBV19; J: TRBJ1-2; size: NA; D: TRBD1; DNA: TGTGCCAGTAGTGTACGGGACAGGGCCCAAGGCTACACCTTC; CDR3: CASSVRDRAQGYTF
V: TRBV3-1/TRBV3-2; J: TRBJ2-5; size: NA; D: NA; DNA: TGTGCTCGGACCTGGGATAGAACAGACCAAGAGACCCAGTACTTC; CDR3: CARTWDRTDQETQYF
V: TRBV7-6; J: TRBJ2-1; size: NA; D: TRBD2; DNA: TGTGCCAGCAGCCGTAGCGGGCCCGGGAATGAGCAGTTCTTC; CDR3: CASSRSGPGNEQFF
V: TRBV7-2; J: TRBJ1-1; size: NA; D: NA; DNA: TGTGCCAGCAGCCTGCAGGGGATTTGGATGAACACTGAAGCTTTCTTT; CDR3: CASSLQGIWMNTEAFF
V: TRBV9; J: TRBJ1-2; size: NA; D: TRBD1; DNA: TGTGCCAGCAGCGTAGTGACAGGGGGGCCCAGTGGCTACACCTTC; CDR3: CASSVVTGGPSGYTF
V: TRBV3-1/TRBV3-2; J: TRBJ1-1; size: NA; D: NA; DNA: TGTGCCAGCAGCCAAGCCCAGAACACTGAAGCTTTCTTT; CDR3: CASSQAQNTEAFF
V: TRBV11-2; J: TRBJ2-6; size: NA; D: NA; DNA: TGTGCCAGCAGCTTAGTAAGGGCCGGGGCCAACGTCCTGACTTTC; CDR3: CASSLVRAGANVLTF
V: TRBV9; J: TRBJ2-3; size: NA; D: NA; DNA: TGTGCCAGCAGCGCGGGCCCCGGGGGCCGCACAGATACGCAGTATTTT; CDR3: CASSAGPGGRTDTQYF
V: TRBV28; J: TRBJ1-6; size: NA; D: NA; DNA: TGTGCCAGCAGTTTAGAGGGTGGTAATTCACCCCTCCACTTT; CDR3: CASSLEGGNSPLHF
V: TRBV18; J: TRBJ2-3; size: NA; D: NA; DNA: TGTGCCAGCTCACAAATACCCACAGATACGCAGTATTTT; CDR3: CASSQIPTDTQYF
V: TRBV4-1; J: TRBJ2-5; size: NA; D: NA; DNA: TGCGCCAGCAGCCAGTGGATGAGGAGGGGGCCTTACCAAGAGACCCAGTACTTC; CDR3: CASSQWMRRGPYQETQYF
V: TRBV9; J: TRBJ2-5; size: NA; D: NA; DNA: TGTGCCAGCAGCGCCCGGACCCTGGAAGAGACCCAGTACTTC; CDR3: CASSARTLEETQYF
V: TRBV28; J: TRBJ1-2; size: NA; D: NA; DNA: TGTGCCAGCAGTCCAGACGGAAACTATGGCTACACCTTC; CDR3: CASSPDGNYGYTF
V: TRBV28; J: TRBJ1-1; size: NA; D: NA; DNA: TGTGCCAGCAGCTCACTGGTTGGAGCTTTCTTT; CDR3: CASSSLVGAFF
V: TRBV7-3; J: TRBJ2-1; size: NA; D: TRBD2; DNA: TGTGCCAGCAGCTTAACAGCGGGAGAGGCCTACAATGAGCAGTTCTTC; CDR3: CASSLTAGEAYNEQFF
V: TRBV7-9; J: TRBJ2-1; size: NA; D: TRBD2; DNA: TGTGCCAGCAGCCTCACTAGCGGGGGGGCTAATGAGCAGTTCTTC; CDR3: CASSLTSGGANEQFF
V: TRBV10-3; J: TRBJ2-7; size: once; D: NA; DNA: TGTGCCATCAGTGGACGAAAATACGAGCAGTACTTC; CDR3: CAISGRKYEQYF
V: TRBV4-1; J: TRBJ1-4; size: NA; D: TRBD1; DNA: TGCGCCAGCAGCCTCAACCCGGGACAGGGAGAAAAACTGTTTTTT; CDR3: CASSLNPGQGEKLFF
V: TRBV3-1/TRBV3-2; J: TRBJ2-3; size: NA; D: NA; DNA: TGTGCCAGCAGCCAAGATAGCAGGTCTATAGTCACAGATACGCAGTATTTT; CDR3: CASSQDSRSIVTDTQYF
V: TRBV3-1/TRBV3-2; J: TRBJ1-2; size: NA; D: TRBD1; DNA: TGTGCCAGCAGCCAAGACCAGGGGGACTATGGCTACACCTTC; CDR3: CASSQDQGDYGYTF
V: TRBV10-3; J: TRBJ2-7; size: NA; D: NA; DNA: TGTGCCATCAGTACCTTGGACAGAACCGAGCAGTACTTC; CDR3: CAISTLDRTEQYF
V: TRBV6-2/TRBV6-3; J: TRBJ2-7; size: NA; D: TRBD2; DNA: TGTGCCAGCAGTTACCCCGAAGCGGGAGCTACCTACGAGCAGTACTTC; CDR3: CASSYPEAGATYEQYF
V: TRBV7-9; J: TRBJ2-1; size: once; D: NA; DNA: TGTGCCAGCAGCTTTCGACCGCCCCGGAGGGCCGAATCGTTCAATGAGCAGTTCTTC; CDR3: CASSFRPPRRAESFNEQFF
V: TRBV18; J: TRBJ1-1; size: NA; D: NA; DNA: TGTGCCAGCTCACGGGGCTCGGGGGCCCTTCTGAACACTGAAGCTTTCTTT; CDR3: CASSRGSGALLNTEAFF
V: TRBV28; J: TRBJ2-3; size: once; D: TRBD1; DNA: TGTGCCAGCAGTTCGGGACAGATGCGGGTAGGAGATACGCAGTATTTT; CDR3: CASSSGQMRVGDTQYF
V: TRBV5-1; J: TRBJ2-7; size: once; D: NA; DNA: TGCGCCAGCAGCTTGGAGGTGCTCTCCTACGAGCAGTACTTC; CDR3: CASSLEVLSYEQYF
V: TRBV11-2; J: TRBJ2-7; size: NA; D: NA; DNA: TGTGCCAGCAGCTTAGTGAGGGGATCCTACGAGCAGTACTTC; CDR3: CASSLVRGSYEQYF
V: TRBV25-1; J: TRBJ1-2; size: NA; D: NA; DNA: TGTGCCAGCACTACAATAGAAGGGGCGGGCTACACCTTC; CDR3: CASTTIEGAGYTF
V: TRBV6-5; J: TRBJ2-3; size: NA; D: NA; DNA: TGTGCCAGCAGTCCCTCGGGAGATACGCAGTATTTT; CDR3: CASSPSGDTQYF
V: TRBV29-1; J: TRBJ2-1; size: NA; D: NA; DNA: TGCAGCGTTTCGCCAATAGATTACAATGAGCAGTTCTTC; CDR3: CSVSPIDYNEQFF
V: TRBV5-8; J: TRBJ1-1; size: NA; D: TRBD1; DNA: TGTGCCAGCAGCTTGGCAGGGGGCAGCCCTGGGGCTTTCTTT; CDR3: CASSLAGGSPGAFF
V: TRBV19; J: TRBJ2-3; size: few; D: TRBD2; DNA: TGTGCCAGTAGCCCCGGGGGGACCCGAAGAACAGATACGCAGTATTTT; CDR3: CASSPGGTRRTDTQYF